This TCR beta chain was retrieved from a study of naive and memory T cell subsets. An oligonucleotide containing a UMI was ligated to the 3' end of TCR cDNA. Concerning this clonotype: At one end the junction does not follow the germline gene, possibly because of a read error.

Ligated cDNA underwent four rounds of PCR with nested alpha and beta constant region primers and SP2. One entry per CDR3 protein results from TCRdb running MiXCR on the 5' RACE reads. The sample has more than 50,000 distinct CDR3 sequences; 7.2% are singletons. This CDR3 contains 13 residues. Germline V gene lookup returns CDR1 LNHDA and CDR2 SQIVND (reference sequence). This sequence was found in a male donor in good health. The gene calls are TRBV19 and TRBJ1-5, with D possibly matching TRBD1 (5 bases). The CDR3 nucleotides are TGTGCCAGTGTGGACACTTGGGATCACCCCCAGCATTTT. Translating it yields CASVDTWDHPQHF.